This TCR beta chain was recorded in a study of monozygotic twins with inflammatory bowel disease. One blood sample of roughly 2.5 ml was taken from each donor. The team made cDNA by running eight separate reactions for each sample. Both TCRalpha and TCRbeta cDNA were subjected to two nested PCRs lasting roughly 16 and 10 cycles. TCRdb reprocessed the 5' RACE reads, keeping one entry per CDR3 protein, no DNA. The repertoire table contains under 350,000 distinct CDR3 sequences. In germline, CDR1 is SGHTA, CDR2 FQGNSA. The CDR3 has 12 amino acids. Sequencing was done on a sample of blood. The sequence was collected from a human donor with ulcerative colitis or Crohn's disease, or a healthy co-twin of an affected twin (not recorded which). The chain links TRBV7-2 to TRBJ2-1. CDR3 region: CASREAEASQFF.